This TCR beta chain appears in the sequencing data of a study of shared clonotypes between healthy human individuals. For the study at large: Donor ages ranged 18 to 49 years: two women, a few men.

Naivety among CD8 cells was defined by CD45RO negativity and positive CCR7 selection, thereby excluding terminally differentiated effector memory CD45RA+ cells. The study enrolled healthy HIV-negative adults without recent acute infections or vaccinations as donors. CDR1 and CDR2 (germline): SGHRS, YFSETQ. Between the trimmed V and J ends, which lost 0 bases and 4 bases, there was a span of 13 bases. The CDR3 covers 15 residues. Study conclusions and caveats: Clonotype sharing among donors, it was expected, would be affected by sequencing depth. Non-shared clonotypes showed lower generation probabilities than clonotypes common to all four donors.

The repertoire was sequenced with immunoSEQ multiplex PCR; TCRdb's copy has only in-frame clones and lacks some. The data show over 2 million clones, approximately 94% seen once. This clone was observed a single time. The antigen is undetermined. The same CDR3 is also encoded by other DNA sequences in this sample. Input material: naive CD8+ T cells sorted from blood. This chain connects TRBV5-1 to TRBJ2-5; D assignment may be TRBD1 or TRBD2 (6 bases each). The sequence was collected from a man between 18 and 35 years old in good health. The CDR3 nucleotides read TGCGCCAGCAGCTTGGAGGGGGGACTTTTAGAGACCCAGTACTTC. Translated: CASSLEGGLLETQYF.